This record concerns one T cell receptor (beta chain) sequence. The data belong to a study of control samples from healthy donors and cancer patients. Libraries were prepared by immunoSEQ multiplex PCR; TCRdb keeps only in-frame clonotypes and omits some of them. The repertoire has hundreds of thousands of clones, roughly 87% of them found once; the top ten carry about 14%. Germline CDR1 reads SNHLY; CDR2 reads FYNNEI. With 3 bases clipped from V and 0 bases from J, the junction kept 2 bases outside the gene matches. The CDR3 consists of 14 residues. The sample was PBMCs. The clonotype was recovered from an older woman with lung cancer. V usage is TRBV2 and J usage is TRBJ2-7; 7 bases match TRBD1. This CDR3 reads CASSDRDSSYEQYF. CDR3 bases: TGTGCCAGCAGTGACCGGGACAGCTCCTACGAGCAGTACTTC.